In its sample, the clone carrying this T cell receptor (beta chain) was seen once. Profiling relied on immunoSEQ multiplex PCR, and the TCRdb table lists in-frame clones only, not all of them. The sample consists of fewer than 250,000 clones, about 87% of them appearing once. There are 19 residues in the CDR3. The germline gives CDR1 LGHNA, CDR2 YNFKEQ. J was trimmed by 1 base and V by 4 bases; bases with no gene match: 15. The data originate from a study of blood T cell repertoires in COVID-19. This clonotype was obtained from a man in his sixties or seventies with acute or convalescent COVID-19. This chain links TRBV4-2 with TRBJ2-3, with 9 bases lining up with TRBD2. The sample was peripheral blood. CDR3: CASSPQAPSGNRRTDTQYF. The CDR3 DNA sequence: TGTGCCAGCAGCCCTCAGGCTCCTAGCGGGAATCGCCGCACAGATACGCAGTATTTT.